These 18 T cell receptor beta chains share one sample of origin, sequenced in a study of tumor and adjacent non-tumor tissue in lung cancer. This sample's RNA came from whole unsorted tissue. More than 3 cm separated this lung sample from the edge of the tumor. A modified ARM-PCR protocol with three rounds of nested PCR amplified TCRbeta. TCRdb passed the multiplex PCR reads through MiXCR, listing each CDR3 protein once. This sample has about 75,000 distinct CDR3 sequences, with about two thirds found just once. Sequencing used distant non-tumor lung tissue. The receptors derive from a woman aged 50 to 65 with non-small cell lung cancer.

The V and J genes are TRBV5-1 and TRBJ2-2, with 7 bases matching TRBD2. Looked up from germline, CDR1 is SGHRS and CDR2 is YFSETQ. V lost 3 bases to trimming and J lost 0 bases; unmatched junction nucleotides: 2. CDR3 size: 15 residues. CDR3 in amino acids: CASSWTSPNTGELFF. The CDR3 coding sequence is TGCGCCAGCAGCTGGACTAGTCCGAACACCGGGGAGCTGTTTTTT. The full variable domain, with the rest looked up from reference TRBV5-1 and TRBJ2-2, is KAGVTQTPRYLIKTRGQQVTLSCSPISGHRSVSWYQQTPGQGLQFLFEYFSETQRNKGNFPGRFSGRQFSNSRSEMNVSTLELGDSALYLCASSWTSPNTGELFFGEGSRLTVL.

This clonotype was found many times. The chain combines TRBV10-3 with TRBJ2-2; D is unclear. Per the germline V gene, CDR1 is ENHRY and CDR2 is SYGVKD. V was shortened by 8 bases and J by 6 bases, with 4 bases between the two germline ends. The CDR3 is 10 residues long. CDR3 nucleotides: TGTGCCATCGGGGCCGGGGAGCTGTTTTTT. Protein sequence: CAIGAGELFF.

Note on this clonotype: A read error may produce the germline difference seen at one junction end. The chain combines TRBV28 with TRBJ2-7; 7 nucleotides match TRBD1. The CDR3 has 14 amino acids. Germline-derived CDR1 and CDR2 are MDHEN and SYDVKM. The CDR3 nucleotides are TGTGCCAGCAGTTTAGTAGGGGGCTCGGACGAGCAGAACTTC. Protein sequence: CASSLVGGSDEQNF.

Comment on this clonotype: Germline and junction disagree at one end, which may indicate a read error. The V gene is TRBV11-2, the J gene TRBJ2-5; 12 nucleotides line up with TRBD1. This CDR3 has 14 amino acids. The germline gives CDR1 SGHAT, CDR2 FQNNGV. CDR3 sequence (DNA): TGTACCAGCAGCACGGGACAGGGGGCTGAGACCCAGTACTTC. Amino acids: CTSSTGQGAETQYF.

Details on this clonotype: The junction differs from germline at one of its ends, possibly a read error. The V call is TRBV5-4, the J call TRBJ1-4, with 9 bases lining up with TRBD1. The germline CDR1 and CDR2 sequences are SGHNT and YYREEE (reference sequence). The CDR3 is 15 residues long. CDR3 DNA: TGTGCCAGCAGCACATACAGGGGGCTGAATGAAAAACCGTTTTTT. Amino acid sequence: CASSTYRGLNEKPFF.

Turning to this clonotype: This likely comes from a read error, as the CDR3 has no conserved phenylalanine or tryptophan at its end. The genes are TRBV20-1 and TRBJ2-3; TRBD1 matches at 7 bases. This CDR3 spans 15 amino acids. Germline CDR1 reads DFQATT; CDR2 reads SNEGSKA (reference sequence). CDR3 bases: TGCAATGCTAGAGATCGGACAGGTACCACAGATACGCAGTATTGT. Amino acids: CNARDRTGTTDTQYC.

Worth noting for this clonotype: Possible read error: a much larger clone is one base away. V gene TRBV29-1 combines with J gene TRBJ2-3, with D hard to call. The V and J ends lost 2 bases and 6 bases respectively, with 9 bases between them. CDR3 length equals 12 residues. Germline CDR1 reads SQVTM; CDR2 reads ANQGSEA. The CDR3 region is CSVESPGDTQYF. CDR3 nucleotides: TGCAGCGTTGAAAGTCCCGGGGATACGCAGTATTTT.

The CDR3 DNA reads TGTGCCAGCAGCCCACAGGGTCATAATTCACCCCTCCACTTT. It specifies CASSPQGHNSPLHF. The chain recombines TRBV11-2 with TRBJ1-6; tentative D call: TRBD1 (6 bases). V was cut by 5 bases and J by 5 bases, with 10 bases left in between. CDR3 size: 14 residues. The V gene's germline CDR1 is SGHAT and CDR2 FQNNGV. The full variable domain, rest sourced from reference TRBV11-2 and TRBJ1-6, is EAGVAQSPRYKIIEKRQSVAFWCNPISGHATLYWYQQILGQGPKLLIQFQNNGVVDDSQLPKDRFSAERLKGVDSTLKIQPAKLEDSAVYLCASSPQGHNSPLHFGNGTRLTVT.

As for this clonotype: This is likely a read error, given that the CDR3 carries no conserved phenylalanine or tryptophan at its end. This sequence joins TRBV11-3 and TRBJ1-1; D gene uncertain. With 11 bases removed from V and 1 base from J, the gap between germline ends came to 14 bases. The V gene's germline CDR1 is SGHNT and CDR2 YENEEA. This CDR3 comprises 13 residues. The CDR3 here is CAGALEANTEAFV. The CDR3 region has the DNA TGTGCCGGCGCACTCGAGGCGAACACTGAAGCTTTCGTT.

About this clonotype itself: This sequence may be a read error, since a much larger clone differs from it by one base. The chain employs TRBV28 and TRBJ1-2, with D unclear. The length of the CDR3 is 14 residues. Germline V lookup: CDR1 MDHEN, CDR2 SYDVKM. CDR3 DNA sequence: TGTGTCAGCAGTATTCTTCAGGAAAACTATGGCTACACCTTC. It specifies CVSSILQENYGYTF.

As regards this clonotype: Being one base from a much bigger clone, this may be a read error. J is TRBJ1-1 and V is TRBV6-6, with 11 bases matching TRBD1. Germline assignment: CDR1 MNHNY and CDR2 SVGAGI (reference sequence). The CDR3 loop spans 15 amino acids. As DNA, the CDR3 is TGTGCCAGCTGTTACTCGGGACAGGGGGTGACTGAAGCTTTCTTT. This codes for CASCYSGQGVTEAFF.

As concerns this clonotype: Relative to the germline gene, one junction end is altered; a read error may explain this. The chain uses TRBV11-2 and TRBJ1-2, with D hard to call. The CDR3 covers 15 residues. Germline values: CDR1 SGHAT, CDR2 FQNNGV. The CDR3 is CTSNANEAPSYGYTF. The DNA for the CDR3 is TGTACCAGCAACGCGAACGAGGCTCCTAGCTATGGCTACACCTTC.

The CDR3 bases are TGCAGCGTTGTCAGGACAGGGGCCGGGGACTCCTACATGCAGTACTTC. This translates into CSVVRTGAGDSYMQYF. V is TRBV29-1 and J is TRBJ2-7, with 9 positions matching TRBD1. J gave up 9 bases and V 4 bases, and 19 bases lay outside the gene matches. The CDR3 has 16 residues. Germline loops: CDR1 SQVTM, CDR2 ANQGSEA.

In this sample, this clonotype turned up a few times. A much larger clone lies one base from this, so it may be a read error. The chain recombines TRBV6-2 or TRBV6-3 with TRBJ2-6, with TRBD2 identical over 7 bases. The CDR3 has 17 amino acids. V shed 5 bases and J 2 bases; nucleotides not matched to a gene: 9. Germline V gene data show CDR1 as MNHEY and CDR2 as SVGEGT. The CDR3 sequence: CASSTRSSGTGANVLTF. The CDR3 DNA reads as TGTGCCAGCAGTACCCGGTCTAGCGGAACTGGGGCCAACGTCCTGACTTTC.

A note on this clonotype: This may arise from a read error, as a much more abundant clone is one base away. J is TRBJ2-3 and V is TRBV6-5; D is ambiguous. Germline-derived CDR1 and CDR2 are MNHEY and SVGAGI. The CDR3 loop spans 14 amino acids. V was shortened by 3 bases and J by 4 bases, with 11 bases between the two germline ends. The CDR3 DNA sequence: TGTGCCAGCAGTTATTGTTTAGCAGCAGATACGCAGTATTTT. As protein: CASSYCLAADTQYF.

Only a few counts were recorded for this clonotype. A much larger clone differs by one base, so this may be a read error. The gene calls are TRBV4-3 and TRBJ2-7, with 13 bases lining up with TRBD2. The CDR3 consists of 18 residues. J gave up 5 bases and V 3 bases, and 13 bases lay outside the gene matches. Germline V CDR1 and CDR2: LGHNA, YSLEER. The CDR3 sequence: CASSHGLAGVPLRDEQYF. The CDR3 nucleotides read TGCGCCAGCAGCCACGGACTAGCGGGAGTGCCCCTTAGGGACGAGCAGTACTTC.

In its sample, this clonotype was seen many times. The J gene is TRBJ2-1, the V gene TRBV11-2; no definite D call. Between the trimmed V and J ends, which lost 4 bases and 10 bases, there was a span of 14 bases. Germline CDR1 and CDR2: SGHAT and FQNNGV. The CDR3 covers 13 residues. The DNA of the CDR3 is TGTGCCAGCAGCTCCCTGGGCAAGCCAGAGCAGTTCTTC. Protein sequence: CASSSLGKPEQFF.

Ten or more counts support this clonotype. This chain connects TRBV10-2 to TRBJ1-3; 9 positions agree with TRBD1. The CDR3 consists of 16 residues. J was trimmed by 4 bases and V by 0 bases; bases with no gene match: 4. From germline, CDR1 is WSHSY and CDR2 SAAADI. The CDR3 DNA reads as TGCGCCAGCAGTGAGTCCACAGGGGGCTTAGGAAACACCATATATTTT. It codes for CASSESTGGLGNTIYF.